Shown below are 26 T cell receptor beta chains from a single sample sequenced in a study of T cell responses to AZD1222 COVID-19 vaccine. Measured with immunoSEQ multiplex PCR; TCRdb has only the in-frame clones, and not every one. The data show some 150,000 clones, with roughly nine tenths seen just once and roughly 5% held by the top ten. The source material was peripheral blood, sampled on day 0 of MenACWY control vaccination. The source of these receptors is an adult in good health.

CDR3 amino acids: CASSYSGTGIGELFF. CDR3 DNA: TGTGCCAGCAGTTACTCGGGGACAGGGATCGGGGAGCTGTTTTTT. This chain uses TRBV6-5 with TRBJ2-2; 9 bases are a match to TRBD1. Looked up from germline, CDR1 is MNHEY and CDR2 is SVGAGI. The CDR3 covers 15 residues. J was trimmed by 7 bases and V by 0 bases; bases with no gene match: 3.

The chain couples TRBV28 to TRBJ1-5; D gene unclear. V was trimmed by 4 bases and J by 0 bases, leaving 10 bases between them. The CDR3 consists of 15 residues. Germline lookup yields CDR1 MDHEN and CDR2 SYDVKM. Here the CDR3 reads CASSSQDDSNQPQHF. DNA for the CDR3: TGTGCCAGCAGTTCCCAGGATGATAGCAATCAGCCCCAGCATTTT.

The CDR3 loop is CASRLGLRRAGELFF. The CDR3, as DNA: TGTGCCAGCAGATTGGGACTCCGGCGGGCCGGGGAGCTGTTTTTT. The chain joins TRBV6-6 to TRBJ2-2, with D perhaps TRBD2 (6 bases). CDR1 MNHNY and CDR2 SVGAGI come from the germline V gene (reference sequence). This CDR3 is 15 amino acids long. Trimming took 6 bases from V and 6 from J, leaving 17 bases between them.

This chain connects TRBV9 to TRBJ2-2; 9 bases fit TRBD2. Germline CDR1 SGDLS, CDR2 YYNGEE. Trimming took 4 bases from V and 7 from J; bases not matched to a gene: 17. The CDR3 length is 18 residues. The CDR3 DNA is TGTGCCAGCAGCCCCGGGGGACTAGCTGCCGCTGGAGGCGGGGAGCTGTTTTTT. As protein: CASSPGGLAAAGGGELFF.

The chain uses TRBV19 and TRBJ1-4, with a possible D match to TRBD1 (5 bases). Germline V lookup: CDR1 LNHDA, CDR2 SQIVND (reference sequence). V was cut by 3 bases and J by 3 bases, with 11 bases left in between. The length of the CDR3 is 15 residues. CDR3 DNA sequence: TGTGCCAGTAGTATTGGTAGGGGTGCTAATGAAAAACTGTTTTTT. Translated, it gives CASSIGRGANEKLFF.

The chain recombines TRBV19 with TRBJ2-7; 11 nucleotides match TRBD1. Germline assignment: CDR1 LNHDA and CDR2 SQIVND (reference sequence). The CDR3 contains 14 residues. V lost 5 bases to trimming and J lost 3 bases; unmatched junction nucleotides: 3. The CDR3 sequence is CASSFGTGGYEQYF. The CDR3 region has the DNA TGTGCCAGTAGTTTCGGGACAGGGGGCTACGAGCAGTACTTC.

V and J are TRBV9 and TRBJ2-1, with TRBD2 identical over 11 bases. Germline V gene data show CDR1 as SGDLS and CDR2 as YYNGEE. V shed 0 bases, J shed 8 bases, and the junction held 7 bases outside the gene matches. CDR3 length: 16 amino acids. CDR3 amino acids: CASSVGSGRAGYEQFF. The CDR3, as DNA: TGTGCCAGCAGCGTAGGTAGCGGGAGGGCCGGGTATGAGCAGTTCTTC.

This chain connects TRBV5-1 to TRBJ2-5, with TRBD2 as a possible D gene (6 bases). Looked up from germline, CDR1 is SGHRS and CDR2 is YFSETQ. The CDR3 spans 15 residues. V lost 1 base and J 1 base, leaving 11 bases between the germline ends. The chain's CDR3 is CASSLLGTAQETQYF. CDR3 nucleotide sequence: TGCGCCAGCAGCTTGCTCGGGACTGCCCAAGAGACCCAGTACTTC.

J is TRBJ2-1 and V is TRBV3-1 (or the pseudogene TRBV3-2); D remains unclear. Germline CDR1 reads LGHDT; CDR2 reads YNNKEL (reference sequence). V dropped 5 bases and J dropped 5 bases, with 22 bases sitting between them. The CDR3 has 17 residues. CDR3 in DNA: TGTGCCAGCAGCAAAATCATTCCCTTCCATTCCGACAATGAGCAGTTCTTC. Translation: CASSKIIPFHSDNEQFF.

The chain uses TRBV7-9 and TRBJ2-1; 9 bases are a match to TRBD2. The CDR3 has 16 residues. With 2 bases clipped from V and 8 bases from J, the junction kept 10 bases outside the gene matches. Germline CDR1 reads SEHNR; CDR2 reads FQNEAQ (reference sequence). The CDR3 loop reads CASSLTVAGEPDEQFF. CDR3 bases: TGTGCCAGCAGCTTAACAGTAGCGGGAGAGCCTGATGAGCAGTTCTTC. The full variable domain, completed using reference TRBV7-9 and TRBJ2-1, is DTGVSQNPRHKITKRGQNVTFRCDPISEHNRLYWYRQTLGQGPEFLTYFQNEAQLEKSRLLSDRFSAERPKGSFSTLEIQRTEQGDSAMYLCASSLTVAGEPDEQFFGPGTRLTVL.

The CDR3 nucleotides are TGTGCCAGCAGCTTCCGAACAGGGGGGAGGTCTGAAGCTTTCTTT. Protein sequence: CASSFRTGGRSEAFF. J is TRBJ1-1 and V is TRBV11-3; 8 nucleotides line up with TRBD1. CDR1 and CDR2 from the germline V gene are SGHNT and YENEEA. V was pared by 3 bases and J by 6 bases, with 9 bases of the junction left unmatched. This CDR3 has 15 residues.

DNA for the CDR3: TGTGCCAGCAGCCAACCCCGCCTCAGTTTTAATCAGCCCCAGCATTTT. Its translation is CASSQPRLSFNQPQHF. V is TRBV7-8 and J is TRBJ1-5; D is ambiguous. The CDR3 runs 16 residues. From germline, CDR1 is SGHVS and CDR2 FQNEAQ. Trimming left V 5 bases short and J 4 bases short, with 18 bases between.

The chain employs TRBV5-1 and TRBJ1-1; 7 bases agree with TRBD1. The CDR3 has 14 amino acids. Germline values: CDR1 SGHRS, CDR2 YFSETQ. V dropped 0 bases and J dropped 4; count of bases not matched to a gene: 3. CDR3 in DNA: TGCGCCAGCAGCTTGGAACAGGGGCTCACTGAAGCTTTCTTT. Its protein product is CASSLEQGLTEAFF.

CDR3 protein: CASSLKLFKQETQYF. The CDR3, as DNA: TGTGCCAGCAGCTTAAAGTTGTTCAAACAAGAGACCCAGTACTTC. This rearrangement joins TRBV13 to TRBJ2-5; D uncertain. V was clipped by 2 bases and J by 2 bases, with 12 bases between them. This CDR3 contains 15 residues. The germline V gene has CDR1 PRHDT and CDR2 FYEKMQ (reference sequence).

In its sample, this clone was seen many times. V and J are TRBV5-1 and TRBJ2-7, with 8 bases that match TRBD2. The V and J ends lost 4 bases and 4 bases, in that order; junction bases with no gene match: 7. Germline CDR1 SGHRS, CDR2 YFSETQ. The CDR3 length is 14 residues. The CDR3 region is CASSPAGGGYEQYV. The CDR3 DNA sequence: TGCGCCAGCAGCCCCGCGGGGGGCGGATACGAGCAGTACGTC.

The chain's CDR3 is CASSQGEETEAFF. The DNA of the CDR3 is TGCGCCAGCAGCCAAGGTGAAGAGACTGAAGCTTTCTTT. The V gene is TRBV4-1, the J gene TRBJ1-1; D is unresolved. Per the germline V gene, CDR1 is MGHRA and CDR2 is YSYEKL. V gave up 1 base and J gave up 5 bases, with 8 bases separating them. The CDR3 is made up of 13 amino acids.

This clone appeared once. This rearrangement joins TRBV2 to TRBJ2-2; 13 bases fit TRBD2. V shed 8 bases, J shed 7 bases, and the junction held 7 bases outside the gene matches. CDR3 size: 15 residues. The V gene's germline CDR1 is SNHLY and CDR2 FYNNEI. The CDR3 is CASVGLAGVGGELFF. The CDR3 DNA is TGTGCCAGCGTCGGACTAGCGGGAGTGGGCGGGGAGCTGTTTTTT.

This clone was seen only once. The DNA of the CDR3 is TGTGCCAGTAGTGTTCAGAAGAGCTCCTATAATTCACCCCTCCACTTT. This gives the protein CASSVQKSSYNSPLHF. The chain combines TRBV19 with TRBJ1-6; D gene unclear. The CDR3 totals 16 residues. V gave up 5 bases and J gave up 0 bases, with 11 bases separating them. CDR1 is LNHDA, CDR2 SQIVND, per germline (reference sequence). The whole variable domain, remainder taken from reference TRBV19 and TRBJ1-6, is DGGITQSPKYLFRKEGQNVTLSCEQNLNHDAMYWYRQDPGQGLRLIYYSQIVNDFQKGDIAEGYSVSREKKESFPLTVTSAQKNPTAFYLCASSVQKSSYNSPLHFGNGTRLTVT.

The chain is built from TRBV5-8 and TRBJ1-1; TRBD1 is a possible D gene (6 bases). Germline V gene sequence: CDR1 SGHTS, CDR2 YDEGEE. Trimming stripped 3 bases from V and 1 base from J, with 16 bases between. This CDR3 contains 16 residues. The CDR3 nucleotides are TGTGCCAGCAGCTGGATCACAGGGCTGGGGAACACTGAAGCTTTCTTT. It codes for CASSWITGLGNTEAFF.

This chain links TRBV9 with TRBJ2-3; D may match TRBD1 or TRBD2 (6 bases each). V lost 4 bases to trimming and J lost 2 bases, with 14 bases between them. The CDR3 spans 15 residues. CDR1 is SGDLS and CDR2 is YYNGEE in the germline V gene. The CDR3 protein is CASSPTGAYTDTQYF. The CDR3 bases are TGTGCCAGCAGCCCCACGGGGGCATACACAGATACGCAGTATTTT.

The gene calls are TRBV27 and TRBJ1-2; 7 positions agree with TRBD1. Germline V gene data show CDR1 as MNHEY and CDR2 as SMNVEV (reference sequence). The CDR3 spans 13 residues. Germline trimming cut 6 bases from V and 4 bases from J; bases unmatched to any gene: 5. The CDR3 DNA is TGTGCCAGCAGCTCGACAGGGCTCTATGGCTACACCTTC. Amino acids: CASSSTGLYGYTF.

The chain combines TRBV29-1 with TRBJ1-2; unclear D gene. CDR3 size: 14 residues. Germline-derived CDR1 and CDR2 are SQVTM and ANQGSEA. Trimming took off 5 bases at V and 6 bases at J, with 19 bases between the two ends. CDR3 coding DNA: TGCAGCGTTAATCCCATGACAAGATCGGATGGCTACACCTTC. Encoded protein: CSVNPMTRSDGYTF. Full variable domain (rest looked up from reference TRBV29-1 and TRBJ1-2): SAVISQKPSRDICQRGTSLTIQCQVDSQVTMMFWYRQQPGQSLTLIATANQGSEATYESGFVIDKFPISRPNLTFSTLTVSNMSPEDSSIYLCSVNPMTRSDGYTFGSGTRLTVV.

This sequence joins TRBV12-3 or TRBV12-4 and TRBJ1-6, with D maybe TRBD1 (5 bases). This CDR3 is 13 amino acids long. V was pared by 8 bases and J by 7 bases, with 12 bases between. This CDR3 reads CASGIQGNSPLHF. CDR3 nucleotides: TGTGCCAGCGGAATTCAGGGAAATTCACCCCTCCACTTT.

This chain connects TRBV5-6 to TRBJ1-5; maybe TRBD1 (5 bases). Germline V gives CDR1 SGHDT, CDR2 YYEEEE. CDR3 length equals 13 residues. V dropped 3 bases and J dropped 4 bases, with 8 bases sitting between them. CDR3: CASSWGLNQPQHF. Written as DNA, the CDR3 is TGTGCCAGCAGCTGGGGACTGAATCAGCCCCAGCATTTT. The full variable domain, in which reference TRBV5-6 and TRBJ1-5 provide the parts outside the CDR3, is DAGVTQSPTHLIKTRGQQVTLRCSPKSGHDTVSWYQQALGQGPQFIFQYYEEEERQRGNFPDRFSGHQFPNYSSELNVNALLLGDSALYLCASSWGLNQPQHFGDGTRLSIL.

This clone showed up just once. This chain uses TRBV6-5 with TRBJ1-5; D is uncertain. Trimming pared 5 bases from V and 4 bases from J, leaving 9 bases between. Germline V gene sequence: CDR1 MNHEY, CDR2 SVGAGI. The CDR3 spans 13 residues. In DNA form, the CDR3 reads TGTGCCAGCAGTACCCGGAGTAATCAGCCCCAGCATTTT. Translating it yields CASSTRSNQPQHF.

V and J are TRBV6-5 and TRBJ2-7; D unclear. Germline lookup yields CDR1 MNHEY and CDR2 SVGAGI. V dropped 4 bases and J dropped 2 bases, with 6 bases sitting between them. This CDR3 region has 12 residues. This CDR3 is CASSFTTYEQYF. CDR3 in DNA: TGTGCCAGCAGTTTCACCACCTACGAGCAGTACTTC.